The 13 T cell receptor beta chains in this list originate from one sample, sequenced in a study of CD8 T cells in Susac syndrome. Reverse transcription of roughly 0.5 to 1 ug RNA used random hexamers. TCRdb re-analysed the immunoSEQ multiplex PCR reads in MiXCR, keeping a single row per CDR3 protein. This table has a few hundred thousand distinct CDR3 sequences, approximately 95% appearing once. Specimen: CD4+ T cells from PBMCs. The receptors stem from a human donor with multiple sclerosis.

The rearrangement links TRBV9 to TRBJ2-7; D call uncertain. The V gene lost 0 bases and the J gene lost 0 bases, with 10 bases spanning the gap. The germline V gene has CDR1 SGDLS and CDR2 YYNGEE. The CDR3 totals 15 residues. The CDR3 DNA follows: TGTGCCAGCAGCGTAGGTCCTGACGACTCCTACGAGCAGTACTTC. Its protein is CASSVGPDDSYEQYF.

J is TRBJ1-1 and V is TRBV20-1; 7 nucleotides agree with TRBD1. This CDR3 is built from 14 residues. Germline V lookup: CDR1 DFQATT, CDR2 SNEGSKA (reference sequence). Trimming took 4 bases from V and 3 from J; bases not matched to a gene: 8. The CDR3 spells CSATRQGGHTEAFF. The CDR3 DNA is TGCAGTGCTACAAGACAGGGAGGGCACACTGAAGCTTTCTTT.

The chain combines TRBV7-3 with TRBJ1-2; D remains ambiguous. Deletions cut 7 bases from V and 4 bases from J, with 19 bases between. Looked up from germline, CDR1 is SGHTA and CDR2 is FQGTGA. This CDR3 comprises 15 residues. CDR3 nucleotide sequence: TGTGCCAGCACCCTGTTACCTGGGCGGATCTATGGCTACACCTTC. Amino acid sequence: CASTLLPGRIYGYTF.

The rearrangement uses TRBV12-3 or TRBV12-4 and TRBJ2-2; D is unresolved. The V and J ends lost 6 bases and 2 bases respectively, with 10 bases between them. The CDR3 extends over 14 amino acids. CDR3 DNA sequence: TGTGCCAGCAGGACGGGTGGCAACACCGGGGAGCTGTTTTTT. Protein product: CASRTGGNTGELFF.

This chain joins TRBV5-1 and TRBJ2-1; D may be TRBD1 or TRBD2 (6 bases each). Germline assignment: CDR1 SGHRS and CDR2 YFSETQ. Trimming took 5 bases from V and 8 from J, leaving 20 bases between them. The CDR3 has 15 residues. For the CDR3, the DNA is TGCGCCAGCAGTCTATCAGGGGACCCGGGGGATGAGCAGTTCTTC. Protein product: CASSLSGDPGDEQFF.

The V and J genes are TRBV3-1 and TRBJ2-3; D not certain. Germline assignment: CDR1 LGHDT and CDR2 YNNKEL (reference sequence). Trimming removed 0 bases at V and 5 bases at J, with 12 bases between. The CDR3 has 15 amino acids. Here the CDR3 reads CASSQEYVRRDTQYF. In DNA, the CDR3 is TGTGCCAGCAGCCAAGAGTATGTTCGGAGAGATACGCAGTATTTT.

The gene calls are TRBV3-1 and TRBJ1-5, with D possibly matching TRBD1 (5 bases). Trimming removed 1 base at V and 1 base at J, with 5 bases between. Per germline, CDR1 LGHDT and CDR2 YNNKEL (reference sequence). The CDR3 is made up of 14 amino acids. DNA of the CDR3: TGTGCCAGCAGCCAAGGACAGAGCAATCAGCCCCAGCATTTT. As protein: CASSQGQSNQPQHF.

This chain links TRBV15 with TRBJ2-7; D possibly corresponds to TRBD1 (6 bases). With 0 bases removed from V and 6 bases from J, the gap between germline ends came to 15 bases. The CDR3 has 15 amino acids. The germline V gene has CDR1 LNHNV and CDR2 YYDKDF (reference sequence). For the CDR3, the DNA is TGTGCCACCAGCAGAGACCTTACAGGGTCGGGCGAGCAGTACTTC. This sequence encodes CATSRDLTGSGEQYF. Full variable domain (outside the CDR3, taken from reference TRBV15 and TRBJ2-7): DAMVIQNPRYQVTQFGKPVTLSCSQTLNHNVMYWYQQKSSQAPKLLFHYYDKDFNNEADTPDNFQSRRPNTSFCFLDIRSPGLGDTAMYLCATSRDLTGSGEQYFGPGTRLTVT.

The chain links TRBV9 to TRBJ2-3; no clear D gene. The CDR3 totals 15 residues. Trimming left V 0 bases short and J 1 base short, with 9 bases between. Germline V gene sequence: CDR1 SGDLS, CDR2 YYNGEE. As DNA, the CDR3 is TGTGCCAGCAGCGTAGGGATAGCAGGCACAGATACGCAGTATTTT. Residues: CASSVGIAGTDTQYF.

This CDR3 is CSAWTAGQETQYF. The CDR3 DNA follows: TGCAGTGCTTGGACAGCCGGCCAAGAGACCCAGTACTTC. The V and J genes are TRBV20-1 and TRBJ2-5; D possibly corresponds to TRBD1 (6 bases). The CDR3 has 13 residues. Germline loops: CDR1 DFQATT, CDR2 SNEGSKA (reference sequence). V lost 5 bases and J lost 1, with 11 bases in between.

The CDR3 nucleotides are TGCGCCAGCAGCTTGGGGCCCACAGGGAACACTGAAGCTTTCTTT. The encoded protein is CASSLGPTGNTEAFF. The chain has TRBV5-1 and TRBJ1-1; TRBD1 is a possible D gene (5 bases). Germline CDR1 and CDR2: SGHRS and YFSETQ. Deletions cut 0 bases from V and 1 base from J, with 10 bases between. The CDR3 totals 15 residues.

The chain links TRBV7-9 to TRBJ2-5; D gene unclear. This CDR3 is built from 13 residues. V was shortened by 4 bases and J by 4 bases, with 10 bases between the two germline ends. Germline CDR1 SEHNR, CDR2 FQNEAQ (reference sequence). The CDR3 coding sequence is TGTGCCAGCAGCTCCCCGGGTCCAGAGACCCAGTACTTC. This codes for CASSSPGPETQYF.

The chain carries TRBV30 and TRBJ1-2; D uncertain. Looked up from germline, CDR1 is GTSNPN and CDR2 is SVGIG (reference sequence). The CDR3 totals 13 residues. The ends were cut back, 3 bases at V and 5 bases at J, with 13 bases in the middle. Here the CDR3 reads CAWSAVWLYGYTF. The CDR3 DNA is TGTGCCTGGAGCGCCGTCTGGCTGTATGGCTACACCTTC.